This T cell receptor beta chain came from a study of cytotoxic CD8 clonotypes in ibrutinib-treated CLL. Repertoires were generated with immunoSEQ multiplex PCR, while TCRdb's copy carries only in-frame clones and drops some. Here the sample spans around 310,000 clones, about 80% being singletons. V was shortened by 6 bases and J by 6 bases, with 15 bases between the two germline ends. The CDR3 totals 14 residues. In germline, CDR1 is MNHEY, CDR2 SVGAGI. This clone was recorded only once. This TCR was sampled from a human donor with chronic lymphocytic leukemia. The chain recombines TRBV6-5 with TRBJ1-3; D is uncertain. The sequenced sample was PBMCs, obtained before ibrutinib treatment. CDR3 DNA sequence: TGTGCCAGCAGGGAGGACGGCGTGGAAAACACCATATATTTT. Protein: CASREDGVENTIYF.